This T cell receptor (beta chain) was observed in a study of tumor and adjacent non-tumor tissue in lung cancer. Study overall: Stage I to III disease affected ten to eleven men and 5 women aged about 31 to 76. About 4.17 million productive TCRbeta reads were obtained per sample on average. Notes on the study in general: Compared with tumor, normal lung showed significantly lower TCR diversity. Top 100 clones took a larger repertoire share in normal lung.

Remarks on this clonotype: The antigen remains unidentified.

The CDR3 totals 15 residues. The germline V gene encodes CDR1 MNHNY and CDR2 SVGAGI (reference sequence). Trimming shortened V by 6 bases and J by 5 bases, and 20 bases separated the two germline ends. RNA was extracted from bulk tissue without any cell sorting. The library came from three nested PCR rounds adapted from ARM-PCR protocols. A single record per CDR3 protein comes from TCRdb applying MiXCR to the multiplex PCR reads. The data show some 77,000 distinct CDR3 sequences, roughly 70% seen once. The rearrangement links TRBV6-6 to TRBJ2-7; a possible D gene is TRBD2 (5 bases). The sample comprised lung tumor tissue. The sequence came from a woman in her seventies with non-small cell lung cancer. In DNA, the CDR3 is TGTGCCAGCAGCACTCCCAGCAGTGGGAGAGACGAGCAGTACTTC. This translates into CASSTPSSGRDEQYF.